The clone carrying this T cell receptor beta chain occurred a few times. The target antigen is unknown. V trimming: 2 bases; J trimming: 1 base; junction bases outside the gene matches: 1. The V gene's germline CDR1 is SGHVS and CDR2 FNYEAQ. This CDR3 is built from 16 residues. The authors produced TCR alpha and TCR beta cDNA libraries with sample barcodes and UMIs by 5'RACE using constant-segment primers. MiXCR, applied by TCRdb to the 5' RACE reads, yields one record per CDR3 protein. The repertoire holds about half a million distinct CDR3 sequences, 15% to 20% seen once, with around 12% in the top ten. These data belong to a study of T-cell memory formation after mild COVID-19. The wider study: Among the donors, TCR clusters were largely specific to each donor.

Study observations and caveats: Second-wave clones peaking on day 37 lacked confirmed SARS-CoV-2 specificity.

The chain carries TRBV7-6 and TRBJ2-2, with 10 positions matching TRBD2. The TCR was taken from an adult woman who had mild COVID-19 (a few samples of this study predate the infection). Cell type and time point are not known. Sequencing used PBMCs or a T cell subset sorted from them (not recorded which). The CDR3 is CASSLIAGGNTGELFF. The CDR3, as DNA: TGTGCCAGCAGCTTAATAGCGGGGGGGAACACCGGGGAGCTGTTTTTT.